Below, 23 T cell receptor beta chains from the same sample are listed, as sequenced in a study of blood T cell repertoires in COVID-19 (dated by TCRdb to 2020 to 2022). Receptor amplification or capture employed the immunoSEQ multiplex PCR assay. TCRdb mirrors the immuneACCESS table, restricted to in-frame sequences. Some clones are absent from its copies; in checked studies, under half trace to an unresolved V gene, and the reason for the others is unknown. Within this sample are hundreds of thousands of clones, with roughly nine tenths of them counted one time only. Approximately 2% of the sample belongs to the ten largest clones. Sequenced material: peripheral blood. Receptors were obtained from a woman aged 25 to 39 with COVID-19, enrolled during active disease.

The V gene is TRBV4-3, the J gene TRBJ2-1; D may be TRBD2 (6 bases). V lost 0 bases, J lost 1 base, and 13 bases lay in between. Germline V gene data show CDR1 as LGHNA and CDR2 as YSLEER. This CDR3 spans 17 amino acids. This chain's CDR3 is CASSQDSTSLSYNEQFF. The CDR3 nucleotides read TGCGCCAGCAGCCAAGACTCCACTAGCCTATCCTACAATGAGCAGTTCTTC.

This rearrangement joins TRBV27 to TRBJ1-1, with TRBD1 matching over 10 bases. The germline gives CDR1 MNHEY, CDR2 SMNVEV (reference sequence). This CDR3 is built from 14 residues. J lost 5 bases, V lost 5 bases, and 5 bases had no gene match. The CDR3 spells CASSDRGPGTEAFF. CDR3 coding DNA: TGTGCCAGCAGTGACAGGGGGCCAGGGACTGAAGCTTTCTTT.

The chain joins TRBV25-1 to TRBJ1-4; tentative D call: TRBD1 (6 bases). The CDR3 covers 15 residues. V was trimmed by 6 bases and J by 4 bases, leaving 15 bases between them. Per germline, CDR1 MGHDK and CDR2 SYGVNS. The CDR3 spells CASSPRGKSNEKLFF. As DNA, the CDR3 is TGTGCCAGCAGCCCAAGGGGGAAGAGTAATGAAAAACTGTTTTTT.

The chain recombines TRBV30 with TRBJ1-1; D is unclear. Trimming shortened V by 0 bases and J by 5 bases, and 10 bases separated the two germline ends. Germline values: CDR1 GTSNPN, CDR2 SVGIG (reference sequence). This CDR3 is built from 13 residues. The CDR3 nucleotides are TGTGCCTGGAGTGTACTACGGGATACTGAAGCTTTCTTT. Encoded protein: CAWSVLRDTEAFF.

The chain uses TRBV5-6 and TRBJ1-6, with D possibly being TRBD1 (5 bases). The CDR3 contains 16 residues. Trimming removed 0 bases from V and 6 bases from J, with 13 bases in between. Germline CDR1 is SGHDT and CDR2 is YYEEEE. CDR3 loop: CASSLVGSGSNSPLHF. As DNA, the CDR3 is TGTGCCAGCAGCTTGGTTGGTTCAGGGTCTAATTCACCCCTCCACTTT. Together with reference TRBV5-6 and TRBJ1-6, the CDR3 gives the full variable domain: DAGVTQSPTHLIKTRGQQVTLRCSPKSGHDTVSWYQQALGQGPQFIFQYYEEEERQRGNFPDRFSGHQFPNYSSELNVNALLLGDSALYLCASSLVGSGSNSPLHFGNGTRLTVT.

The chain links TRBV5-8 to TRBJ2-5; possibly TRBD2 for D (6 bases). The CDR3 consists of 17 residues. V lost 7 bases to trimming and J lost 3 bases, with 25 bases between them. Germline CDR1 SGHTS, CDR2 YDEGEE. The CDR3 reads CASPQFSLFRGKETQYF. CDR3 nucleotide sequence: TGTGCCAGCCCACAATTTTCCCTTTTCCGGGGGAAAGAGACCCAGTACTTC.

The chain has TRBV11-3 and TRBJ2-3; unclear D gene. Per the germline V gene, CDR1 is SGHNT and CDR2 is YENEEA. This CDR3 has 12 residues. V was clipped by 5 bases and J by 6 bases, with 9 bases between them. CDR3 residues: CASSPSLDTQYF. Written as DNA, the CDR3 is TGTGCCAGCAGCCCTTCCCTGGATACGCAGTATTTT.

J is TRBJ1-2 and V is TRBV11-2; D uncertain. CDR3 size: 15 residues. Between the trimmed V and J ends, which lost 5 bases and 4 bases, there was a span of 17 bases. CDR1 is SGHAT, CDR2 FQNNGV, per germline. Written as DNA, the CDR3 is TGTGCCAGCAGCCCTTACTCACAGAATCCCTATGGCTACACCTTC. Protein: CASSPYSQNPYGYTF.

The chain couples TRBV6-2 or TRBV6-3 to TRBJ2-3; 9 nucleotides align to TRBD1. This CDR3 spans 17 amino acids. V shed 2 bases, J shed 2 bases, and the junction held 8 bases outside the gene matches. CDR1 and CDR2 (germline): MNHEY, SVGEGT. In nucleotides, the CDR3 is TGTGCCAGCAGTTACCGTATACGGGACAGGGCCACAGATACGCAGTATTTT. Protein: CASSYRIRDRATDTQYF.

This chain joins TRBV13 and TRBJ2-3; D unresolved. Trimming cost V 0 bases and J 9 bases, with 7 bases left between them. The CDR3 extends over 12 amino acids. Germline V gives CDR1 PRHDT, CDR2 FYEKMQ (reference sequence). CDR3 in amino acids: CASSLGGSTQYF. CDR3 sequence (DNA): TGTGCCAGCAGCTTAGGCGGTTCCACGCAGTATTTT.

The V and J genes are TRBV24-1 and TRBJ1-2; 10 bases fit TRBD1. The CDR3 runs 16 residues. The germline V gene has CDR1 KGHDR and CDR2 SFDVKD. The V and J ends lost 4 bases and 5 bases, in that order; junction bases with no gene match: 9. The CDR3: CATSDRTGGSNYGYTF. The CDR3 region has the DNA TGTGCCACCAGTGACCGGACAGGGGGAAGTAATTATGGCTACACCTTC.

This sequence joins TRBV7-9 and TRBJ2-1, with D perhaps matching TRBD2 (5 bases). The CDR3 loop spans 16 amino acids. Germline CDR1 reads SEHNR; CDR2 reads FQNEAQ (reference sequence). Trimming took 3 bases from V and 6 from J, leaving 18 bases between them. CDR3 loop: CASSFTRLAAPNEQFF. In DNA, the CDR3 is TGTGCCAGCAGCTTCACGAGGCTAGCAGCCCCCAATGAGCAGTTCTTC. The variable domain in full, completed from reference TRBV7-9 and TRBJ2-1, reads DTGVSQNPRHKITKRGQNVTFRCDPISEHNRLYWYRQTLGQGPEFLTYFQNEAQLEKSRLLSDRFSAERPKGSFSTLEIQRTEQGDSAMYLCASSFTRLAAPNEQFFGPGTRLTVL.

The rearrangement links TRBV6-6 to TRBJ1-1, with 8 bases matching TRBD1. With V trimmed by 0 bases and J by 2 bases, 5 bases remained unmatched. CDR3 size: 16 residues. CDR1 and CDR2 from the germline V gene are MNHNY and SVGAGI (reference sequence). The CDR3 here is CASSYSQTGGNTEAFF. CDR3 in DNA: TGTGCCAGCAGTTACTCGCAAACAGGGGGAAACACTGAAGCTTTCTTT.

V usage is TRBV5-1 and J usage is TRBJ1-2, with D possibly TRBD1 on 6 matching bases. CDR3 length: 16 amino acids. V gave up 0 bases and J gave up 4 bases, with 16 bases separating them. Germline lookup yields CDR1 SGHRS and CDR2 YFSETQ. The CDR3 loop is CASSLGQAPLGYGYTF. The CDR3 region has the DNA TGCGCCAGCAGCTTGGGACAGGCCCCATTGGGCTATGGCTACACCTTC.

This chain joins TRBV5-1 and TRBJ2-1; tentatively, D is TRBD2 (6 bases). Germline values: CDR1 SGHRS, CDR2 YFSETQ. The V end lost 2 bases, the J end lost 2 bases, and 17 bases lay between the germline ends. This CDR3 comprises 17 residues. Here the CDR3 reads CASSLTGTASPYNEQFF. CDR3 DNA: TGCGCCAGCAGCTTAACCGGGACTGCTAGCCCCTACAATGAGCAGTTCTTC.

This CDR3 is CASSLEGGDTEAFF. The DNA for the CDR3 is TGTGCCAGCAGCCTCGAAGGGGGTGACACTGAAGCTTTCTTT. This chain joins TRBV9 and TRBJ1-1, with D possibly matching TRBD1 (6 bases). The V end lost 4 bases, the J end lost 3 bases, and 13 bases lay between the germline ends. The CDR3 is made up of 14 amino acids. CDR1 and CDR2 from the germline V gene are SGDLS and YYNGEE.

The V call is TRBV5-1, the J call TRBJ2-5; a possible D gene is TRBD1 (6 bases). V lost 0 bases to trimming and J lost 5 bases, with 11 bases between them. The length of the CDR3 is 14 residues. Germline CDR1 is SGHRS and CDR2 is YFSETQ. CDR3 nucleotides: TGCGCCAGCAGCTTGGGGGACACGGGCGAGACCCAGTACTTC. Amino acids: CASSLGDTGETQYF.

The chain uses TRBV6-5 and TRBJ2-7; D might be TRBD1 (5 bases). CDR1 MNHEY and CDR2 SVGAGI come from the germline V gene. This CDR3 comprises 10 residues. V was pared by 8 bases and J by 6 bases, with 8 bases between. In DNA form, the CDR3 reads TGTGCCAGCGGAACAGGCGAGCAGTACGTC. This sequence encodes CASGTGEQYV.

The genes are TRBV3-1 (or the pseudogene TRBV3-2) and TRBJ1-5; D is unclear. The germline CDR1 and CDR2 sequences are LGHDT and YNNKEL (reference sequence). This CDR3 is 14 amino acids long. V lost 0 bases to trimming and J lost 8 bases, with 11 bases between them. DNA of the CDR3: TGTGCCAGCAGCCAAGAAGGCAGGCCGGAGCCCCAGCATTTT. The encoded protein is CASSQEGRPEPQHF.

This rearrangement joins TRBV2 to TRBJ1-1; TRBD1 matches at 7 bases. From germline, CDR1 is SNHLY and CDR2 FYNNEI. CDR3 size: 14 residues. V lost 7 bases, J lost 4 bases, and 9 bases stayed unmatched. CDR3 protein: CASNVQGRFTEAFF. CDR3 DNA: TGTGCCAGCAACGTACAGGGGAGGTTCACTGAAGCTTTCTTT.

The chain recombines TRBV7-6 with TRBJ2-1, with TRBD2 matching 7 bases. V dropped 3 bases and J dropped 3; count of bases not matched to a gene: 5. Germline V CDR1 and CDR2: SGHVS, FNYEAQ. CDR3 length: 15 residues. In DNA form, the CDR3 reads TGTGCCAGCAGCTTCTCCGGGGGGTTCTACAATGAGCAGTTCTTC. It specifies CASSFSGGFYNEQFF.

This clone appeared a single time. The V gene is TRBV6-5, the J gene TRBJ1-1; D is unresolved. The V gene's germline CDR1 is MNHEY and CDR2 SVGAGI. Trimming removed 6 bases at V and 7 bases at J, with 12 bases between. The CDR3 loop spans 12 amino acids. CDR3 DNA sequence: TGTGCCAGCAGCCTCCGGCGGGGTGAAGCTTTCTTT. Amino acid sequence: CASSLRRGEAFF.

This chain uses TRBV6-5 with TRBJ2-4, with 7 bases that match TRBD1. The CDR3 is 14 residues long. Germline V lookup: CDR1 MNHEY, CDR2 SVGAGI. Losses at the gene ends were 5 bases for V and 2 bases for J; bases not matched to a gene: 3. CDR3 sequence reads: CASSLQGSKNIQYF. The CDR3 DNA follows: TGTGCCAGCAGTCTACAGGGGTCCAAAAACATTCAGTACTTC.